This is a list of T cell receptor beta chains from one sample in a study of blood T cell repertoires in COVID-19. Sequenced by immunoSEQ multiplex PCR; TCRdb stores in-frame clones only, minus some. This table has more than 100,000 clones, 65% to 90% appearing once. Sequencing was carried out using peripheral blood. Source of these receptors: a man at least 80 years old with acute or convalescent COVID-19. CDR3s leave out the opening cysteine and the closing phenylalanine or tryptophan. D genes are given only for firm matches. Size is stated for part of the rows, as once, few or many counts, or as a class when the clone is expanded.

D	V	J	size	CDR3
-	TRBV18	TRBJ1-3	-	ASSPGRSPGNTIY
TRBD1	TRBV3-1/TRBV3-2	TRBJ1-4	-	ASSQGDRANEKLF
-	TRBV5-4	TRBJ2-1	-	ASSRGGTGSNEQF
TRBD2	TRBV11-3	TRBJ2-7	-	ASSPTSGSYEQY
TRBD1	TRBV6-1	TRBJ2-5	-	ASSEVGDRGRGETQY
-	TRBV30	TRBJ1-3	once	ASQGSGNTIY
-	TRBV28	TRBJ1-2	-	ASSLNPGGPYGYT
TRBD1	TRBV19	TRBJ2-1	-	ASSIDRGRSNEQF
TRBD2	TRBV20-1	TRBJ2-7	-	SASPKAGGPYEQY
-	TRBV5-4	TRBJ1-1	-	ASSYRAERAEAF
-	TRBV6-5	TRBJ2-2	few	ASSYDSGTGELF
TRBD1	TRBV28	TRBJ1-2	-	ASSLTDRGRGYT
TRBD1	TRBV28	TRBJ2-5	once	ASSFGQGARETQY
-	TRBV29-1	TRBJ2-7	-	SVDQGREQY
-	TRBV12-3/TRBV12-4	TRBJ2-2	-	ASSPNTGELF
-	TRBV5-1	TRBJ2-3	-	ASSLEAADTQY
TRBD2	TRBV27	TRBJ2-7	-	ASSRRTSGTSYEQY
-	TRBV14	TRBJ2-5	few	ASRPIGGGFETQY
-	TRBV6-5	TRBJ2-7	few	ASRRSSYEQY
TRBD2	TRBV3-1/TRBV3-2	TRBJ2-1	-	ASSPHAGGRYNEQF
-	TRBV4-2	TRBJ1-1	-	ASSQDRVGGMNTEAF
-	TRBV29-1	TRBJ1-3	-	SVQTGNTIY
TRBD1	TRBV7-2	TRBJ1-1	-	ASSEGGQGFTEAF
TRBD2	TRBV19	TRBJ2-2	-	ASESSGRAGGELF
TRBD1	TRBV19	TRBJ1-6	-	ASSPTGTGNSPLH
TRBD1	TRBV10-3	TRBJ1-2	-	AISDRGRNYGYT
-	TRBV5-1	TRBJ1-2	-	ASSLATGTPGGGYT
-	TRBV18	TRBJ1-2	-	ASSPKQENYGYT
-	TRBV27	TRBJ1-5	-	ASSGAGVGNQPQH
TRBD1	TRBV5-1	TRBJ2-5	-	ASSWTGGSVETQY
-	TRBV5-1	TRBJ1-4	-	ASSLEGAFNEKLF
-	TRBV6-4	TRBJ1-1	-	ASSDGRANTEAF
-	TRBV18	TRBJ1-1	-	ASSPDTEAF
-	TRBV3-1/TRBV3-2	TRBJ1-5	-	ASSHQGDNQPQH
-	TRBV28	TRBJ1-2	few	ASSLVSDYGYT
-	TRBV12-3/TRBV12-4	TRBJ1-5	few	ASSFLTQPQH
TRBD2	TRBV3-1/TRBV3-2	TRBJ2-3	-	ASSQIAGNDSDTQY
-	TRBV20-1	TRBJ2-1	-	SASVPSSYNEQF